Given below is one TCR beta chain in context. Profiled with immunoSEQ multiplex PCR; TCRdb holds only in-frame clones, not every one. The sample includes some 110,000 clones, about 80% of them seen just once. The data were obtained in a study of blood T cell repertoires in COVID-19. Trimming shortened V by 5 bases and J by 5 bases, and 19 bases separated the two germline ends. Germline values: CDR1 MGHDK, CDR2 SYGVNS. This CDR3 has 15 residues. The J gene is TRBJ2-7, the V gene TRBV25-1, with a weak D call TRBD1 (6 bases). This receptor was obtained from a man between 70 and 80 years old with active or convalescent COVID-19. Specimen: peripheral blood. The CDR3 DNA reads as TGTGCCAGCAGTTGGGGTAGGACAGCCGCGGACGAGCAGTACTTC. Translation gives CASSWGRTAADEQYF.